These T cell receptor beta chains were read from a single sample in a study of beta chain features in type 1 diabetes. Measured with immunoSEQ multiplex PCR; TCRdb has only the in-frame clones, and not every one. This table has under 450,000 clones, roughly 16% appearing once. The sequenced sample consisted of naive CD4+ T cells from blood. All receptors come from a young woman in good health. CDR3s include the opening cysteine and the closing phenylalanine or tryptophan. A D gene is named only where the DNA matches it firmly.

>TRBD2|TRBJ2-1|TRBV27
CASSLLLTGLVSLNEQFF
>.|TRBJ2-5|TRBV7-6
CASSLDQGSETQYF
>TRBD1|TRBJ2-7|TRBV28
CASSTRTGIYEQYF
>TRBD1|TRBJ1-4|TRBV30
CAWSILDREKLFF
>TRBD2|TRBJ2-3|TRBV7-9
CASSISGSLLFSTDTQYF
>.|TRBJ2-3|TRBV4-3
CASSFLEGATDTQYF
>TRBD1|TRBJ2-1|TRBV4-1
CASIGTGRDEQFF
>.|TRBJ2-7|TRBV5-4
CASSLALRDHEQYF
>TRBD1|TRBJ1-2|TRBV28
CASSAYRGHGYTF
>.|TRBJ2-3|TRBV6-6
CASSYPPAASTDTQYF
>.|TRBJ2-1|TRBV4-1
CASSHPIRDKQFF
>TRBD2|TRBJ2-2|TRBV9
CASSVELAGRNGELFF
>.|TRBJ2-7|TRBV5-4
CASTLGSSSYEQYF
>TRBD1|TRBJ1-1|TRBV7-9
CASSTGQGKAFF
>TRBD2|TRBJ2-1|TRBV4-3
CASSRLTSGAYNEQFF
>TRBD2|TRBJ2-3|TRBV29-1
CSVRRGLAGGTTDTQYF
>TRBD1|TRBJ1-2|TRBV28
CASSLTGGTYGYTF
>.|TRBJ1-5|TRBV6-5
CASSYSVAGANQPQHF
>.|TRBJ2-1|TRBV9
CASSVRVFSYNEQFF
>TRBD1|TRBJ2-7|TRBV30
CAWGARKGASYEQYF
>.|TRBJ1-3|TRBV29-1
CSVATILSGNTIYF
>.|TRBJ2-7|TRBV7-8
CASSLPKLNPTNEQYF
>.|TRBJ2-6|TRBV11-2
CASSLKKSSTGANVLTF
>.|TRBJ1-1|TRBV20-1
CSLGSGVEAFF
>TRBD2|TRBJ2-1|TRBV11-2
CASSRGTSGFSSYNEQFF
>.|TRBJ2-7|TRBV6-1
CASNTGSSYEQYF
>TRBD1|TRBJ1-2|TRBV9
CASSVGTGLNYGYTF
>TRBD2|TRBJ2-3|TRBV7-2
CASSPSGLAGVGGDTQYF
>.|TRBJ2-1|TRBV11-1
CASSRWGLRNEQFF
>TRBD1|TRBJ1-1|TRBV7-9
CASSCEGQGFQCASTEAFF
>.|TRBJ2-2|TRBV5-6
CASSLRGSNLRELFF
>TRBD1|TRBJ2-1|TRBV5-1
CASSLPGQFYNEQFF
>.|TRBJ2-6|TRBV7-8
CASSPIGASGANVLTF
>TRBD1|TRBJ2-7|TRBV30
CAWLPGQQYEQYF
>.|TRBJ2-5|TRBV29-1
CSFLFSQETQYF
>TRBD1|TRBJ2-7|TRBV19
CASSLGTAPSYHYEQYF
>TRBD2|TRBJ2-1|TRBV9
CASSVLAGAYNEQFF
>TRBD1|TRBJ2-7|TRBV5-1
CASSTSGTGVNEQYF
>.|TRBJ2-1|TRBV9
CASSRETSAPFF
>.|TRBJ2-3|TRBV28
CASSLVGPDTQYF
>.|TRBJ2-1|TRBV9
CASSPPSNEQFF